The 25 T cell receptor beta chains below all came from one sample that was sequenced in a study of shared clonotypes between healthy human individuals. The protocol was immunoSEQ multiplex PCR, while the TCRdb copy is restricted to in-frame clones and leaves out a portion. The sample comprises 950,000 to 1,100,000 clones, around 76% of which are singletons, and roughly 1.4% rests with the top ten. Sequencing was done on a sample of memory CD4+ T cells sorted from blood. The subset is: CD45RA-negative fraction. These receptors were obtained from a man aged 18-30 years in good health.

This clone was recorded a few times. Germline and junction disagree at one end, which may indicate a read error. The chain uses TRBV7-7 and TRBJ2-1; D is unclear. This CDR3 contains 16 residues. The germline V gene has CDR1 SSHAT and CDR2 FNYEAQ (reference sequence). CDR3 bases: TGTGCTAGCAGCGTAGGGCCTCCGAAGACCTACAATGAGCAGTTCTTC. Amino acids: CASSVGPPKTYNEQFF.

This sequence joins TRBV2 and TRBJ1-5; no firm D call. The CDR3 sequence is 13 residues long. Germline V gene data show CDR1 as SNHLY and CDR2 as FYNNEI. Trimming took 4 bases from V and 4 from J, leaving 8 bases between them. CDR3 loop: CASSARINQPQHF. The CDR3 DNA follows: TGTGCCAGCAGTGCTCGAATAAATCAGCCCCAGCATTTT.

Only one count was recorded for this clone. A much larger clone is a single base away; this may be a read error. This chain links TRBV5-6 with TRBJ2-6, with D uncertain. This CDR3 has 15 residues. The V end lost 3 bases, the J end lost 1 base, and 8 bases lay between the germline ends. CDR1 SGHDT and CDR2 YYEEEE come from the germline V gene. The CDR3, as DNA: TGTGCCAGCAGCTATAGGGCGTCTGGGGCCAACGTCCTGACTTTC. This translates into CASSYRASGANVLTF.

This clone was seen ten or more times. This chain links TRBV7-3 with TRBJ2-1; TRBD2 aligns across 10 bases. This CDR3 spans 17 amino acids. The ends lost 3 bases at V and 5 bases at J; junction bases unmatched: 10. CDR1 and CDR2 (germline): SGHTA, FQGTGA. The CDR3 nucleotides read TGTGCCAGCAGCTTCTACCAGCTAGCGGGGGCCGACAATGAGCAGTTCTTC. Translating it yields CASSFYQLAGADNEQFF.

The V gene is TRBV27, the J gene TRBJ1-2; 7 bases align to TRBD1. This CDR3 contains 16 residues. Germline-derived CDR1 and CDR2 are MNHEY and SMNVEV (reference sequence). J was trimmed by 8 bases and V by 6 bases; bases with no gene match: 18. CDR3 sequence: CASRPGRGQALRGYTF. In DNA form, the CDR3 reads TGTGCCAGCAGACCCGGCCGTGGACAGGCGCTGCGGGGCTACACCTTC.

The chain employs TRBV6-4 and TRBJ2-2; D may match TRBD1 or TRBD2 (5 bases each). Germline CDR1 MRHNA, CDR2 SNTAGT. CDR3 length: 14 amino acids. V gave up 9 bases and J gave up 7 bases, with 18 bases separating them. In nucleotides, the CDR3 is TGTGCCAGTCCGGGACCCCTTAGGGACGGGGAGCTGTTTTTT. This gives the protein CASPGPLRDGELFF.

This sequence joins TRBV4-1 and TRBJ1-2; 7 bases match TRBD1. CDR1 is MGHRA and CDR2 is YSYEKL in the germline V gene. The V and J ends lost 5 bases and 7 bases, in that order; junction bases with no gene match: 13. The CDR3 runs to 15 residues. In DNA, the CDR3 is TGCGCCAGCAGCGTGCGACAGGGAGGGATAGGTGGCTACACCTTC. Protein: CASSVRQGGIGGYTF.

V is TRBV5-1 and J is TRBJ2-6, with 7 bases lining up with TRBD1. This CDR3 is built from 20 residues. Looked up from germline, CDR1 is SGHRS and CDR2 is YFSETQ. V was clipped by 3 bases and J by 2 bases; unmatched bases: 17. CDR3 nucleotides: TGCGCCAGCAGCTCTGGCTTGGGACAGAACCTAGGGGCTGGGGCCAACGTCCTGACTTTC. It translates to CASSSGLGQNLGAGANVLTF. The whole variable domain, remainder taken from reference TRBV5-1 and TRBJ2-6, is KAGVTQTPRYLIKTRGQQVTLSCSPISGHRSVSWYQQTPGQGLQFLFEYFSETQRNKGNFPGRFSGRQFSNSRSEMNVSTLELGDSALYLCASSSGLGQNLGAGANVLTFGAGSRLTVL.

The chain combines TRBV9 with TRBJ2-3; 8 bases are shared with TRBD2. This CDR3 has 16 residues. V lost 3 bases, J lost 0 bases, and 6 bases stayed unmatched. Germline CDR1 and CDR2: SGDLS and YYNGEE. The CDR3 DNA sequence: TGTGCCAGCAGCGCCACTAGCGGAGCTAGCACAGATACGCAGTATTTT. It yields the protein CASSATSGASTDTQYF.

This clone appeared a few times. The chain recombines TRBV20-1 with TRBJ1-4; D gene uncertain. CDR1 and CDR2 (germline): DFQATT, SNEGSKA (reference sequence). The CDR3 is made up of 11 amino acids. V lost 4 bases to trimming and J lost 4 bases, with 4 bases between them. CDR3 nucleotides: TGCAGTGCTACCATTAATGAAAAACTGTTTTTT. Protein product: CSATINEKLFF.

The J gene is TRBJ1-3, the V gene TRBV5-6; D ambiguous. The V end lost 2 bases, the J end lost 3 bases, and 18 bases lay between the germline ends. Germline CDR1 and CDR2: SGHDT and YYEEEE. The length of the CDR3 is 17 residues. Written as DNA, the CDR3 is TGTGCCAGCAGCTTAGGCAGGTCCACCGCTTTTGGAAACACCATATATTTT. This sequence encodes CASSLGRSTAFGNTIYF.

The V call is TRBV7-6, the J call TRBJ2-2; D unresolved. Trimming removed 2 bases at V and 0 bases at J, with 10 bases between. Germline values: CDR1 SGHVS, CDR2 FNYEAQ. The CDR3 is 16 residues long. For the CDR3, the DNA is TGTGCCAGCAGCTTATATGTTGATACGAACACCGGGGAGCTGTTTTTT. Encoded protein: CASSLYVDTNTGELFF.

As for this clone: The same CDR3 is also encoded by other DNA sequences in this sample. This sequence joins TRBV4-1 and TRBJ2-1, with D hard to call. Between the trimmed V and J ends, which lost 0 bases and 4 bases, there was a span of 1 base. Germline lookup yields CDR1 MGHRA and CDR2 YSYEKL. The length of the CDR3 is 12 residues. CDR3 in amino acids: CASSQEYNEQFF. The CDR3 DNA sequence: TGCGCCAGCAGCCAAGAGTACAATGAGCAGTTCTTC.

DNA of the CDR3: TGTGCCAGCAGCCCCAACAGCAGGGGGAATGAGCAGTTCTTC. Translated, it gives CASSPNSRGNEQFF. The chain has TRBV5-4 and TRBJ2-1; TRBD1 matches at 7 bases. This CDR3 is 14 amino acids long. From germline, CDR1 is SGHNT and CDR2 YYREEE (reference sequence). The V and J ends lost 4 bases and 7 bases, in that order; junction bases with no gene match: 8.

This clone was counted a few times. The CDR3: CASSQEYGYTF. In DNA, the CDR3 is TGTGCCAGCAGCCAGGAGTATGGCTACACCTTC. The chain carries TRBV28 and TRBJ1-2; D gene unclear. This CDR3 region has 11 residues. Looked up from germline, CDR1 is MDHEN and CDR2 is SYDVKM. The germline V and J ends were trimmed by 6 bases and 5 bases, with 7 bases remaining between them.

The chain couples TRBV28 to TRBJ1-4; D remains unclear. The germline V gene encodes CDR1 MDHEN and CDR2 SYDVKM. V was cut by 5 bases and J by 3 bases, with 7 bases left in between. The CDR3 is 13 residues long. CDR3 in amino acids: CASSKGPNEKLFF. As DNA, the CDR3 is TGTGCCAGCAGTAAGGGCCCTAATGAAAAACTGTTTTTT.

This clone was detected only once. V usage is TRBV29-1 and J usage is TRBJ2-7, with 11 bases fitting TRBD2. After removal of 3 bases from V and 0 bases from J, the junction contained 1 base not matched to a gene. Germline CDR1 and CDR2: SQVTM and ANQGSEA. The CDR3 consists of 14 residues. DNA of the CDR3: TGCAGCGTTGAGACTAGCGGGGCCTCCTACGAGCAGTACTTC. This sequence encodes CSVETSGASYEQYF.

This chain joins TRBV30 and TRBJ1-6, with 8 bases lining up with TRBD1. From germline, CDR1 is GTSNPN and CDR2 SVGIG (reference sequence). V shed 6 bases and J 7 bases; nucleotides not matched to a gene: 8. The CDR3 contains 14 residues. The CDR3 protein is CACGNDRGNSPLHF. The DNA of the CDR3 is TGTGCCTGCGGCAATGACAGGGGCAATTCACCCCTCCACTTT.

This clone was counted once. This chain links TRBV15 with TRBJ2-5, with 7 bases that match TRBD2. Unmatched junction bases numbered 7, after V lost 8 bases and J lost 4 bases. CDR3 length: 13 residues. CDR1 is LNHNV and CDR2 is YYDKDF in the germline V gene (reference sequence). The chain's CDR3 is CATRLASAETQYF. CDR3 DNA: TGTGCCACCCGACTAGCCTCGGCAGAGACCCAGTACTTC. The full variable domain, its missing parts supplied by reference TRBV15 and TRBJ2-5, is DAMVIQNPRYQVTQFGKPVTLSCSQTLNHNVMYWYQQKSSQAPKLLFHYYDKDFNNEADTPDNFQSRRPNTSFCFLDIRSPGLGDTAMYLCATRLASAETQYFGPGTRLLVL.

The chain has TRBV7-8 and TRBJ2-1; 11 bases are a match to TRBD2. The germline CDR1 and CDR2 sequences are SGHVS and FQNEAQ. The CDR3 extends over 15 amino acids. Losses at the gene ends were 5 bases for V and 7 bases for J; bases not matched to a gene: 7. CDR3 nucleotides: TGTGCCAGCAGCCAAACTAGCGGGAGTTGGAATGAGCAGTTCTTC. This codes for CASSQTSGSWNEQFF.

The genes are TRBV5-1 and TRBJ2-2; 10 positions agree with TRBD1. Trimming cost V 4 bases and J 4 bases; bases outside gene matches: 7. CDR1 is SGHRS and CDR2 is YFSETQ in the germline V gene. The CDR3 totals 16 residues. The CDR3 DNA sequence: TGCGCCAGCAGCCAAGGGACAGGGGCGGGCACCGGGGAGCTGTTTTTT. Translated, it gives CASSQGTGAGTGELFF.

This clone came up once. In DNA, the CDR3 is TGTGCCACCAGGGGACCGGGTACCTACGAGCAGTACTTC. Translating gives CATRGPGTYEQYF. The chain links TRBV15 to TRBJ2-7; D could derive from TRBD1 or TRBD2 (5 bases each). The germline V gene encodes CDR1 LNHNV and CDR2 YYDKDF (reference sequence). CDR3 length: 13 residues. V was cut by 6 bases and J by 2 bases, with 11 bases left in between.

V is TRBV5-8 and J is TRBJ1-5; D not resolved. The CDR3 contains 13 residues. The germline gives CDR1 SGHTS, CDR2 YDEGEE. Trimming pared 0 bases from V and 1 base from J, leaving 2 bases between. CDR3 residues: CASSLVSNQPQHF. CDR3 nucleotide sequence: TGTGCCAGCAGCTTGGTCAGCAATCAGCCCCAGCATTTT.

This clone appeared a few times. The chain has TRBV20-1 and TRBJ1-1; D call uncertain. The length of the CDR3 is 10 residues. CDR1 DFQATT and CDR2 SNEGSKA come from the germline V gene (reference sequence). Trimming took off 7 bases at V and 5 bases at J, with 8 bases between the two ends. The CDR3 region has the DNA TGCAGTGTTGGGGTGACTGAAGCTTTCTTT. This translates into CSVGVTEAFF.

Regarding this clone: Other DNA sequences in the sample encode the same CDR3. The chain employs TRBV4-1 and TRBJ2-2; 12 bases are a match to TRBD2. CDR3 length equals 17 residues. J gave up 5 bases and V 4 bases, and 8 bases lay outside the gene matches. Per the germline V gene, CDR1 is MGHRA and CDR2 is YSYEKL. The CDR3 bases are TGCGCCAGCAGCCCGCTAGGGCTAGCGGGAGGGACCGGGGAGCTGTTTTTT. This translates into CASSPLGLAGGTGELFF.